The rows below give T cell receptor beta chains drawn from one sample of a study of spatial heterogeneity in lung cancer. TCRdb fed the 5' RACE reads into MiXCR, producing one record per CDR3 protein. The table lists 39,000 or so distinct CDR3 sequences, 6.5% to 8.5% of them singletons. This sample comprised PBMCs, obtained at surgery. These receptors all come from a male donor with early-stage non-small cell lung cancer. Both conserved end residues are part of each CDR3. The order of the fields is V gene, D gene, clone size, J gene, CDR3 protein, CDR3 DNA. The D gene is left open where the match is weak. The size of a clone is reported for some rows only, either as once, few or many, or as a class for expanded clones.

V: TRBV18; D: -; size: many; J: TRBJ2-4; CDR3: CASSPGTSLAKNIQYF; DNA: TGTGCCAGCTCACCCGGGACGTCCCTAGCCAAAAACATTCAGTACTTC
V: TRBV20-1; D: TRBD2; size: many; J: TRBJ2-4; CDR3: CSAPKGLAEGNIQYF; DNA: TGCAGTGCTCCCAAGGGACTAGCGGAAGGAAACATTCAGTACTTC
V: TRBV5-5; D: -; size: many; J: TRBJ2-7; CDR3: CASSLGRRYRAHEQYF; DNA: TGTGCCAGCAGCTTGGGGCGGAGGTACAGGGCCCACGAGCAGTACTTC
V: TRBV2; D: -; size: -; J: TRBJ2-1; CDR3: CASSELPTGSSYNEQFF; DNA: TGTGCCAGCAGTGAGCTCCCAACAGGGAGCTCCTACAATGAGCAGTTCTTC
V: TRBV24-1; D: -; size: -; J: TRBJ2-1; CDR3: CATSDLHRDSASDEQFF; DNA: TGTGCCACCAGTGATCTCCACCGGGACTCAGCGAGCGATGAGCAGTTCTTC
V: TRBV12-3/TRBV12-4; D: -; size: -; J: TRBJ2-7; CDR3: CASSLAEGEQYF; DNA: TGTGCCAGCAGTTTAGCCGAGGGCGAGCAGTACTTC
V: TRBV4-3; D: TRBD1; size: few; J: TRBJ2-3; CDR3: CASSQAQGVGTDTQYF; DNA: TGCGCCAGCAGCCAAGCCCAGGGGGTGGGAACAGATACGCAGTATTTT
V: TRBV24-1; D: -; size: few; J: TRBJ1-2; CDR3: CATSDNTLPYGYTF; DNA: TGTGCCACCAGTGATAACACTCTTCCCTATGGCTACACCTTC
V: TRBV5-1; D: -; size: many; J: TRBJ2-3; CDR3: CASRRRGRGEDTQYF; DNA: TGCGCCAGCAGGCGGAGGGGGCGAGGGGAAGATACGCAGTATTTT
V: TRBV7-2; D: -; size: many; J: TRBJ2-2; CDR3: CASSTPGLVGELFF; DNA: TGTGCCAGCAGCACTCCCGGCCTGGTCGGGGAGCTGTTTTTT
V: TRBV20-1; D: -; size: -; J: TRBJ1-1; CDR3: CSVRGGNTEAFF; DNA: TGCAGTGTTAGGGGGGGGAACACTGAAGCTTTCTTT
V: TRBV5-1; D: TRBD1; size: many; J: TRBJ2-7; CDR3: CASSADRASYEQYF; DNA: TGCGCCAGCAGCGCCGACAGGGCGTCCTACGAGCAGTACTTC
V: TRBV10-3; D: TRBD1; size: many; J: TRBJ2-5; CDR3: CAISSGTGIVETQYF; DNA: TGTGCCATCAGTTCCGGGACAGGGATAGTGGAGACCCAGTACTTC
V: TRBV4-2; D: TRBD1; size: many; J: TRBJ2-7; CDR3: CASSRLTGDGEQYF; DNA: TGTGCCAGCAGCCGTCTGACAGGGGACGGCGAGCAGTACTTC
V: TRBV12-3/TRBV12-4; D: TRBD2; size: many; J: TRBJ2-7; CDR3: CASSLASGGTYEQYF; DNA: TGTGCCAGCAGTTTAGCTAGCGGGGGGACCTACGAGCAGTACTTC
V: TRBV20-1; D: TRBD2; size: -; J: TRBJ2-1; CDR3: CSAITTSGSLNEQFF; DNA: TGCAGTGCCATAACGACGAGCGGGAGCCTCAATGAGCAGTTCTTC
V: TRBV5-1; D: -; size: many; J: TRBJ1-1; CDR3: CASSLGAADTEAFF; DNA: TGCGCCAGCAGCTTGGGGGCTGCTGACACTGAAGCTTTCTTT
V: TRBV5-1; D: -; size: medium-sized; J: TRBJ2-1; CDR3: CASSVRGGKVYVGQNNEQFF; DNA: TGCGCCAGCAGCGTCCGCGGCGGGAAGGTTTATGTGGGCCAAAACAATGAGCAGTTCTTC
V: TRBV7-3; D: -; size: many; J: TRBJ2-3; CDR3: CASSFVGTDTQYF; DNA: TGTGCCAGCAGCTTCGTGGGCACAGATACGCAGTATTTT
V: TRBV2; D: TRBD2; size: few; J: TRBJ2-3; CDR3: CASSEGAGGPADTQYF; DNA: TGTGCCAGCAGTGAGGGAGCGGGAGGGCCAGCAGATACGCAGTATTTT
V: TRBV4-3; D: -; size: many; J: TRBJ1-5; CDR3: CASSQVFQGSNQPQHF; DNA: TGCGCCAGCAGCCAGGTCTTTCAGGGGAGCAATCAGCCCCAGCATTTT
V: TRBV5-1; D: TRBD2; size: -; J: TRBJ2-7; CDR3: CASSTDGGAMIEQYF; DNA: TGCGCCAGCAGCACTGACGGGGGGGCAATGATCGAGCAGTACTTC
V: TRBV28; D: -; size: many; J: TRBJ2-3; CDR3: CASSAPGTSTDTQYF; DNA: TGTGCCAGCAGTGCGCCGGGGACTAGCACAGATACGCAGTATTTT
V: TRBV12-3/TRBV12-4; D: TRBD1; size: many; J: TRBJ2-5; CDR3: CASRGTGVGTQYF; DNA: TGTGCCAGCAGGGGGACAGGGGTGGGGACCCAGTACTTC
V: TRBV29-1; D: TRBD1; size: -; J: TRBJ2-1; CDR3: CSASPGGMDNEQFF; DNA: TGCAGCGCGTCACCAGGGGGTATGGACAATGAGCAGTTCTTC
V: TRBV7-9; D: -; size: many; J: TRBJ2-6; CDR3: CASSHTTGTGANVLTF; DNA: TGTGCCAGCAGCCATACAACAGGGACCGGGGCCAACGTCCTGACTTTC
V: TRBV29-1; D: -; size: many; J: TRBJ1-4; CDR3: CSVARGATNEKLFF; DNA: TGCAGCGTGGCCAGGGGTGCAACTAATGAAAAACTGTTTTTT
V: TRBV7-2; D: -; size: many; J: TRBJ2-7; CDR3: CASSLDQGRPYEQYF; DNA: TGTGCCAGCAGCTTAGATCAGGGAAGGCCCTACGAGCAGTACTTC
V: TRBV7-2; D: TRBD2; size: many; J: TRBJ2-1; CDR3: CASSLGTVNWRERNEQFF; DNA: TGTGCCAGCAGCTTAGGAACGGTAAATTGGCGGGAGCGCAATGAGCAGTTCTTC
V: TRBV6-4; D: -; size: medium-sized; J: TRBJ1-1; CDR3: CASSQRSNTEAFF; DNA: TGTGCCAGCAGCCAGAGAAGTAACACTGAAGCTTTCTTT
V: TRBV19; D: TRBD1; size: -; J: TRBJ1-6; CDR3: CASGRQGSGNNSPLHF; DNA: TGTGCCAGTGGTCGACAGGGTTCGGGAAATAATTCACCCCTCCACTTT
V: TRBV4-3; D: -; size: many; J: TRBJ1-6; CDR3: CASSQDTRGENSPLHF; DNA: TGCGCCAGCAGCCAAGACACGAGGGGAGAAAATTCACCCCTCCACTTT
V: TRBV5-8; D: TRBD2; size: many; J: TRBJ2-7; CDR3: CASSWVLAGGTYEQYF; DNA: TGTGCCAGCAGCTGGGTACTAGCGGGGGGGACCTACGAGCAGTACTTC
V: TRBV24-1; D: -; size: many; J: TRBJ2-3; CDR3: CATGWEGTDTQYF; DNA: TGTGCCACCGGATGGGAGGGCACAGATACGCAGTATTTT
V: TRBV18; D: TRBD1; size: few; J: TRBJ2-7; CDR3: CASSPLGTASKGSEQYF; DNA: TGTGCCAGCTCACCACTCGGGACAGCTTCAAAAGGGTCCGAGCAGTACTTC
V: TRBV24-1; D: -; size: many; J: TRBJ2-3; CDR3: CATRGERDTTDTQYF; DNA: TGTGCCACCAGAGGCGAGCGGGACACCACAGATACGCAGTATTTT
V: TRBV20-1; D: -; size: many; J: TRBJ1-5; CDR3: CSARVLQGLSINQPQHF; DNA: TGCAGTGCTCGTGTATTACAGGGACTTTCGATCAATCAGCCCCAGCATTTT
V: TRBV5-4; D: -; size: -; J: TRBJ2-3; CDR3: CASSSKRGTDTQYF; DNA: TGTGCCAGCAGCTCGAAGCGGGGCACAGATACGCAGTATTTT
V: TRBV6-5; D: -; size: -; J: TRBJ2-3; CDR3: CASSPIQGTDTQYF; DNA: TGTGCCAGCAGTCCAATCCAGGGCACAGATACGCAGTATTTT
V: TRBV7-3; D: -; size: many; J: TRBJ2-1; CDR3: CASSLTWSSYNEQFF; DNA: TGTGCCAGCAGCTTAACCTGGAGCTCCTACAATGAGCAGTTCTTC
V: TRBV25-1; D: -; size: -; J: TRBJ1-6; CDR3: CASSFRGTDNSPLHF; DNA: TGTGCCAGTAGTTTCCGAGGGACGGATAATTCACCCCTCCACTTT
V: TRBV29-1; D: TRBD1; size: many; J: TRBJ2-1; CDR3: CSKRTGGEQFF; DNA: TGCAGCAAGCGGACAGGGGGAGAGCAGTTCTTC